The TCR beta chain described here comes from a study of blood T cells in healthy people across ages. The overall study: Every two T cells gave about one barcoded beta molecule via template switching.

The CDR3 contains 17 residues. This clonotype was picked up a small number of times. Its antigen is undetermined. The study's findings and limits: As age increased, TCR beta diversity per million T cells fell in a roughly linear fashion. The CMV status of each donor remained undetermined, and this could have confounded shifts in expanded clonotypes. There was a strong correlation between TCR beta diversity and naive T cell percentage.

Through a sample-barcoded 5' primer and a J-beta primer mix, a second PCR was run for about 6 to 11 cycles. Via MiXCR, TCRdb re-called the 5' RACE reads, giving one row per CDR3 protein. The table lists roughly 900,000 distinct CDR3 sequences, around 26% of them singletons. The chain recombines TRBV21-1 with TRBJ2-7; the listed D gene, TRBD1, was not tested against the DNA. TRBV21-1 is reported as a pseudogene. The sequence came from a woman of 80 years or more in good health. Sequencing input: blood. The CDR3: CASSNLPRDRAKREQYF. The CDR3 coding sequence is TGTGCCAGCAGCAATCTACCCCGGGACAGGGCCAAACGGGAGCAGTACTTC.